Presented here are 30 T cell receptor beta chains from one specimen sequenced in a study of cytomegalovirus exposure and HLA in healthy donors. PCR involved 60 Vbeta and 13 Jbeta primers. Repertoires were generated with immunoSEQ multiplex PCR, while TCRdb's copy carries only in-frame clones and drops some. The sample consists of approximately 210,000 clones, 81% of them appearing once. The sequenced sample consisted of PBMCs. All receptors come from a man in his late teens or twenties in good health and CMV-seronegative.

This clone was counted a few times. The J gene is TRBJ2-1, the V gene TRBV13, with 7 bases fitting TRBD2. Germline assignment: CDR1 PRHDT and CDR2 FYEKMQ (reference sequence). This CDR3 spans 18 amino acids. V lost 5 bases and J lost 2; bases outside the gene matches: 15. The chain's CDR3 is CASSPTTDSRETYNEQFF. CDR3 coding DNA: TGTGCCAGCAGCCCGACTACCGACTCGCGGGAGACCTACAATGAGCAGTTCTTC.

The chain links TRBV7-6 to TRBJ1-5; a weak D match, TRBD1 (6 bases). Between the trimmed V and J ends, which lost 1 base and 0 bases, there was a span of 13 bases. The CDR3 sequence is 17 residues long. The germline CDR1 and CDR2 sequences are SGHVS and FNYEAQ. In DNA form, the CDR3 reads TGTGCCAGCAGCTTAGGGGGGGGCAGTTATAGCAATCAGCCCCAGCATTTT. Translated, it gives CASSLGGGSYSNQPQHF. Combining the CDR3 with reference TRBV7-6 and TRBJ1-5 gives the whole variable domain GAGVSQSPRYKVTKRGQDVALRCDPISGHVSLYWYRQALGQGPEFLTYFNYEAQQDKSGLPNDRFSAERPEGSISTLTIQRTEQRDSAMYRCASSLGGGSYSNQPQHFGDGTRLSIL.

The chain recombines TRBV10-3 with TRBJ2-1; maybe TRBD2 (6 bases). Germline lookup yields CDR1 ENHRY and CDR2 SYGVKD. Trimming pared 6 bases from V and 5 bases from J, leaving 17 bases between. The CDR3 contains 15 residues. The CDR3, as DNA: TGTGCCATCAGCCCCTGGAGGGACTTGCACAATGAGCAGTTCTTC. It translates to CAISPWRDLHNEQFF.

The V gene is TRBV7-2, the J gene TRBJ2-7; D ambiguous. Trimming pared 11 bases from V and 3 bases from J, leaving 2 bases between. This CDR3 is 8 amino acids long. Germline CDR1 is SGHTA and CDR2 is FQGNSA. CDR3 loop: CAYYEQYF. For the CDR3, the DNA is TGTGCCTACTACGAGCAGTACTTC.

This rearrangement joins TRBV6-6 to TRBJ2-7; D may be TRBD1 (5 bases). This CDR3 spans 13 amino acids. Germline CDR1 reads MNHNY; CDR2 reads SVGAGI (reference sequence). The ends were cut back, 5 bases at V and 0 bases at J, with 8 bases in the middle. The CDR3 is CASSRQFSYEQYF. The DNA for the CDR3 is TGTGCCAGCAGTCGACAGTTCTCCTACGAGCAGTACTTC.

This clone showed up just once. The gene calls are TRBV4-3 and TRBJ1-3; D is perhaps TRBD1 (6 bases). The germline gives CDR1 LGHNA, CDR2 YSLEER. The CDR3 has 16 amino acids. Deletions cut 0 bases from V and 0 bases from J, with 9 bases between. Here the CDR3 reads CASSQDARGSGNTIYF. CDR3 nucleotide sequence: TGCGCCAGCAGCCAAGACGCCAGGGGCTCTGGAAACACCATATATTTT.

The rearrangement joins TRBV7-2 to TRBJ2-7, with 9 bases that match TRBD2. The germline V gene has CDR1 SGHTA and CDR2 FQGNSA. V was clipped by 5 bases and J by 2 bases; unmatched bases: 4. The CDR3 totals 14 residues. The CDR3 coding sequence is TGTGCCAGCAGCCCACTAGCGGGCCCCTACGAGCAGTACTTC. Translated: CASSPLAGPYEQYF.

The chain uses TRBV20-1 and TRBJ2-7; D remains unclear. Germline V CDR1 and CDR2: DFQATT, SNEGSKA (reference sequence). Trimming cost V 3 bases and J 3 bases, with 3 bases left between them. CDR3 length equals 10 residues. In DNA, the CDR3 is TGCAGTGCTAGCGTCTACGAGCAGTACTTC. Translated: CSASVYEQYF.

The V and J genes are TRBV7-2 and TRBJ2-3; D is possibly TRBD1 (5 bases). The ends were cut back, 4 bases at V and 6 bases at J, with 23 bases in the middle. The CDR3 totals 17 residues. CDR1 is SGHTA and CDR2 is FQGNSA in the germline V gene. CDR3 nucleotides: TGTGCCAGCAGCTACCGACGACAGCCCAGTCCTTCCGATACGCAGTATTTT. It translates to CASSYRRQPSPSDTQYF.

This rearrangement joins TRBV2 to TRBJ2-7; 9 positions agree with TRBD1. The germline gives CDR1 SNHLY, CDR2 FYNNEI. The J segment lost 4 bases and the V segment lost 5 bases, leaving 6 bases of the junction unmatched. The CDR3 contains 14 residues. The CDR3 bases are TGTGCCAGCAGTCCCGGGACAGGGAGTTACGAGCAGTACTTC. Encoded protein: CASSPGTGSYEQYF.

CDR3 DNA sequence: TGCAGCGTTGAACCACTTCTGATGAACACTGAAGCTTTCTTT. Protein product: CSVEPLLMNTEAFF. The chain has TRBV29-1 and TRBJ1-1; unclear D gene. Deletions cut 2 bases from V and 0 bases from J, with 10 bases between. The CDR3 is 14 amino acids. Germline CDR1 is SQVTM and CDR2 is ANQGSEA.

The CDR3 bases are TGCAGCGTTGAAAGGGAAGGACAGGGTTTGTTTGGCTACACCTTC. It specifies CSVEREGQGLFGYTF. The J gene is TRBJ1-2, the V gene TRBV29-1, with 8 bases aligning to TRBD1. After removal of 2 bases from V and 7 bases from J, the junction contained 12 bases not matched to a gene. This CDR3 region has 15 residues. Germline CDR1 is SQVTM and CDR2 is ANQGSEA.

The chain has TRBV30 and TRBJ2-3; D is possibly TRBD2 (5 bases). The CDR3 runs 13 residues. V lost 3 bases, J lost 8 bases, and 15 bases lay in between. Germline assignment: CDR1 GTSNPN and CDR2 SVGIG (reference sequence). This CDR3 reads CAWSGEFTGTQYF. In DNA form, the CDR3 reads TGTGCCTGGAGCGGGGAGTTCACGGGTACGCAGTATTTT.

The chain has TRBV7-9 and TRBJ2-3, with D tentatively TRBD1 (5 bases). V lost 2 bases and J lost 0, with 9 bases in between. The CDR3 totals 15 residues. CDR1 and CDR2 (germline): SEHNR, FQNEAQ (reference sequence). CDR3 in amino acids: CASSLRGSSTDTQYF. The CDR3, as DNA: TGTGCCAGCAGCTTAAGGGGTTCGAGCACAGATACGCAGTATTTT.

The rearrangement links TRBV14 to TRBJ2-7; D possibly corresponds to TRBD1 (5 bases). The CDR3 runs 15 residues. Looked up from germline, CDR1 is SGHDN and CDR2 is FVKESK. V shed 3 bases and J shed 1 base, with 13 bases lying between them. The CDR3 sequence is CASSHAGRGSYEQYF. DNA for the CDR3: TGTGCCAGCAGCCACGCAGGGCGTGGTTCCTACGAGCAGTACTTC.

The CDR3 DNA follows: TGTGCCAGCAGCGCAGCGAACACCGGGGAGCTGTTTTTT. Encoded protein: CASSAANTGELFF. The chain recombines TRBV6-4 with TRBJ2-2; D uncertain. Trimming stripped 6 bases from V and 0 bases from J, with 5 bases between. This CDR3 contains 13 residues. Germline loops: CDR1 MRHNA, CDR2 SNTAGT.

This sequence joins TRBV18 and TRBJ1-4; TRBD1 aligns across 7 bases. With V trimmed by 3 bases and J by 4 bases, 8 bases remained unmatched. The CDR3 spans 16 residues. The germline gives CDR1 KGHSH, CDR2 LQKENI. The CDR3 loop is CASSPLKDRDNEKLFF. CDR3 nucleotide sequence: TGTGCCAGCTCACCCCTCAAAGACAGGGATAATGAAAAACTGTTTTTT.

This chain links TRBV13 with TRBJ2-3, with D perhaps TRBD2 (5 bases). The length of the CDR3 is 20 residues. Between the trimmed V and J ends, which lost 1 base and 0 bases, there was a span of 23 bases. Per germline, CDR1 PRHDT and CDR2 FYEKMQ (reference sequence). CDR3 amino acids: CASSLEWAGGERLSTDTQYF. In DNA form, the CDR3 reads TGTGCCAGCAGCTTAGAGTGGGCCGGAGGCGAACGACTTAGCACAGATACGCAGTATTTT.

The chain links TRBV5-6 to TRBJ1-5; D remains ambiguous. The germline gives CDR1 SGHDT, CDR2 YYEEEE. Trimming removed 5 bases from V and 4 bases from J, with 10 bases in between. CDR3 size: 13 residues. In nucleotides, the CDR3 is TGTGCCAGCAGTGAGACGGGGAATCAGCCCCAGCATTTT. Its translation: CASSETGNQPQHF.

The V and J genes are TRBV27 and TRBJ2-3, with 10 bases identical to TRBD2. The CDR3 loop spans 17 amino acids. Germline V gives CDR1 MNHEY, CDR2 SMNVEV (reference sequence). V was pared by 7 bases and J by 0 bases, with 10 bases of the junction left unmatched. CDR3: CASKPGLAAVSTDTQYF. For the CDR3, the DNA is TGTGCCAGCAAGCCCGGACTAGCGGCAGTGAGCACAGATACGCAGTATTTT.

The rearrangement links TRBV6-1 to TRBJ2-7; D possibly corresponds to TRBD2 (6 bases). This CDR3 comprises 14 residues. Germline V gene data show CDR1 as MNHNS and CDR2 as SASEGT. Trimming stripped 2 bases from V and 2 bases from J, with 10 bases between. Written as DNA, the CDR3 is TGTGCCAGCAGTGAACCATCTAGCGCCTACGAGCAGTACTTC. This translates into CASSEPSSAYEQYF.

The V and J genes are TRBV28 and TRBJ1-5; 7 nucleotides agree with TRBD1. The ends lost 8 bases at V and 1 base at J; junction bases unmatched: 11. Germline CDR1 reads MDHEN; CDR2 reads SYDVKM. The CDR3 spans 16 residues. Here the CDR3 reads CASVRQTGTSNQPQHF. The CDR3 bases are TGTGCCAGCGTACGCCAGACAGGGACGAGCAATCAGCCCCAGCATTTT.

The V call is TRBV19, the J call TRBJ2-1; D not certain. From germline, CDR1 is LNHDA and CDR2 SQIVND (reference sequence). V was trimmed by 3 bases and J by 0 bases, leaving 15 bases between them. There are 17 residues in the CDR3. CDR3 protein: CASSISAYGGSYNEQFF. The CDR3 DNA sequence: TGTGCCAGTAGTATTTCTGCATACGGCGGCTCCTACAATGAGCAGTTCTTC.

The chain carries TRBV19 and TRBJ1-6; no clear D gene. CDR3 length: 16 amino acids. Germline CDR1 is LNHDA and CDR2 is SQIVND (reference sequence). Trimming cost V 6 bases and J 8 bases, with 20 bases left between them. DNA of the CDR3: TGTGCCAGTAGAAGAGAGCCGGGTCTCCGAGATTCACCCCTCCACTTT. It translates to CASRREPGLRDSPLHF.

The V and J genes are TRBV18 and TRBJ2-7, with a possible D match to TRBD1 (6 bases). Between the trimmed V and J ends, which lost 4 bases and 2 bases, there was a span of 12 bases. There are 14 residues in the CDR3. Germline-derived CDR1 and CDR2 are KGHSH and LQKENI. For the CDR3, the DNA is TGTGCCAGCTCACTTACGGACAGAACCTACGAGCAGTACTTC. Translating gives CASSLTDRTYEQYF.

The chain has TRBV28 and TRBJ2-2, with D perhaps TRBD1 (6 bases). V was shortened by 7 bases and J by 6 bases, with 12 bases between the two germline ends. There are 13 residues in the CDR3. Germline-derived CDR1 and CDR2 are MDHEN and SYDVKM. CDR3 amino acids: CASTLQGSGELFF. Here the CDR3 DNA reads TGTGCCAGCACCCTACAGGGCTCCGGGGAGCTGTTTTTT.

This sequence joins TRBV7-9 and TRBJ2-5, with 7 bases fitting TRBD1. Germline assignment: CDR1 SEHNR and CDR2 FQNEAQ (reference sequence). The V and J ends lost 1 base and 5 bases, in that order; junction bases with no gene match: 7. CDR3 length equals 15 residues. For the CDR3, the DNA is TGTGCCAGCAGCTTAGTAACAGGGGCAGGGGAGACCCAGTACTTC. Protein: CASSLVTGAGETQYF.

The chain employs TRBV4-1 and TRBJ1-2; possible D gene TRBD1, 6 bases. From germline, CDR1 is MGHRA and CDR2 YSYEKL. V lost 5 bases to trimming and J lost 4 bases, with 23 bases between them. This CDR3 is 17 amino acids long. The CDR3 spells CASSYREGETIFYGYTF. The CDR3 DNA reads TGCGCCAGCAGCTACAGGGAGGGGGAGACTATTTTCTATGGCTACACCTTC.

This clone was found a few times. DNA for the CDR3: TGTGCCAGCAGCCCAGGGGGCGGGAGGGCCCCCTACAATGAGCAGTTCTTC. This encodes CASSPGGGRAPYNEQFF. This rearrangement joins TRBV28 to TRBJ2-1; D is possibly TRBD2 (9 bases). The germline V gene encodes CDR1 MDHEN and CDR2 SYDVKM. V was trimmed by 6 bases and J by 2 bases, leaving 20 bases between them. The CDR3 runs to 17 residues.

The chain links TRBV5-1 to TRBJ2-1; no reliable D call. The CDR3 sequence is 15 residues long. Germline CDR1 and CDR2: SGHRS and YFSETQ. The V end was cut by 4 bases, the J end by 9 bases, with 20 bases between. CDR3 in DNA: TGCGCCAGCAGCCCCATGTCGAGCGATACCGGTGAGCAGTTCTTC. Translation: CASSPMSSDTGEQFF.